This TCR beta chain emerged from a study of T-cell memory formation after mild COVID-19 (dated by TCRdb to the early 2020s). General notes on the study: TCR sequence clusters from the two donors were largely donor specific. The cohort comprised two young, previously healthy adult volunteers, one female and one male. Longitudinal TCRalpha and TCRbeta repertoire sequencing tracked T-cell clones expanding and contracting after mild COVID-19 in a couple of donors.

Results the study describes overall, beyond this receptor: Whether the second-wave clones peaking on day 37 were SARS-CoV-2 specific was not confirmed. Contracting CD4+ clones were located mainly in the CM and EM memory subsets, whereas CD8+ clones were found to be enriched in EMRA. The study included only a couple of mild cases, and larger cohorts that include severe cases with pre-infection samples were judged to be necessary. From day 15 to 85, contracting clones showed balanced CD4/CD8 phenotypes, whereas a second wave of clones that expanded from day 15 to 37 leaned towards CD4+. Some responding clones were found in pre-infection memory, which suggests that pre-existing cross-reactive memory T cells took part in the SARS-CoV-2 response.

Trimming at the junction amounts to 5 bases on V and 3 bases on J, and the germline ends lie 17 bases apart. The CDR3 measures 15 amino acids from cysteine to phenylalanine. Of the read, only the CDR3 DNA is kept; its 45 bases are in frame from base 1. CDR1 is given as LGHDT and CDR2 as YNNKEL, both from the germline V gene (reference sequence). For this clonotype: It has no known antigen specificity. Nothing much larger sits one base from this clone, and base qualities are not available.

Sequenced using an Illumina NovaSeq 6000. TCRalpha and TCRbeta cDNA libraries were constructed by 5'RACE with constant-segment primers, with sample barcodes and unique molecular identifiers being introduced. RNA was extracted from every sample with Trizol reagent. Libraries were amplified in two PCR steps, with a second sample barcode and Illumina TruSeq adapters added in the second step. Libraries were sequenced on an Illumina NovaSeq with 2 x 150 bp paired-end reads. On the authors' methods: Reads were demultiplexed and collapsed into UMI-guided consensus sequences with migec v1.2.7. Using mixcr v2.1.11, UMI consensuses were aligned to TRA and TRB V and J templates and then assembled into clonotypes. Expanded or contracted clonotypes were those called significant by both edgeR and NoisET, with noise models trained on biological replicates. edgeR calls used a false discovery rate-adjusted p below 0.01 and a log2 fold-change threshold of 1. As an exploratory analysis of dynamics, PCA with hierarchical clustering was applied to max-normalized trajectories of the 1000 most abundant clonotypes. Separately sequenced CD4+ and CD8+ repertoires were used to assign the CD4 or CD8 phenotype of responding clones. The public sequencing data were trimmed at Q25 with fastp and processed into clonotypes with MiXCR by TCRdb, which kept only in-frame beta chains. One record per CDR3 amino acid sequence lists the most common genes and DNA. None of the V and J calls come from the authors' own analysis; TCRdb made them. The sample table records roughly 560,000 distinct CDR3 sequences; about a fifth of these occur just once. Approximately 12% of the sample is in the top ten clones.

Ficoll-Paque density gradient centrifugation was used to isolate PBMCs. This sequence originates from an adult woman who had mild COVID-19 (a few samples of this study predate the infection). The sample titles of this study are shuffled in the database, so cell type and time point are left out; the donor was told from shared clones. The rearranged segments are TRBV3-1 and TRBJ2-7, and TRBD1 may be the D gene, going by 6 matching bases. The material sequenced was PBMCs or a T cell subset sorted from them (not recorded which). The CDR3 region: CASSARDKGRYEQYF. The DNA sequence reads TGTGCCAGCAGCGCCCGGGACAAGGGACGCTACGAGCAGTACTTC.